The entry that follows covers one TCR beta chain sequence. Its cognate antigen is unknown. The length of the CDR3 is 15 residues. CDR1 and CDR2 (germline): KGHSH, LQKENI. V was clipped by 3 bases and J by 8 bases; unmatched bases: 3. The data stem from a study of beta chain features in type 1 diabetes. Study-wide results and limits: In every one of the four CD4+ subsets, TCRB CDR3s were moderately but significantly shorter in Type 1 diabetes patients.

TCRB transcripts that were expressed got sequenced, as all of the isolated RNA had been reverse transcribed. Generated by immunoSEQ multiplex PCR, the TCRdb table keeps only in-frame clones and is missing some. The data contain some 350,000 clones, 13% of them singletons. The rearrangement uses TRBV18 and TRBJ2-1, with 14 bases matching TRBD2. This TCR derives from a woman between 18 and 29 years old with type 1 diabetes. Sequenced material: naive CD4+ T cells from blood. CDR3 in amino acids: CASSPGLAGVDEQFF. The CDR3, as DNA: TGTGCCAGCTCACCGGGACTAGCGGGAGTGGATGAGCAGTTCTTC.